The sample holds a few counts of the clone carrying this T cell receptor beta chain. This entry comes from a study of blood T cell repertoires in COVID-19. Measured with immunoSEQ multiplex PCR; TCRdb has only the in-frame clones, and not every one. This repertoire shows a few hundred thousand clones, about 86% found once; its top ten account for approximately 9.3%. The germline V gene has CDR1 SGHTA and CDR2 FQGTGA. The V segment lost 5 bases and the J segment 3 bases; nucleotides outside the gene matches: 2. CDR3 length equals 13 residues. V gene TRBV7-3 combines with J gene TRBJ1-2; 8 bases agree with TRBD1. The sample taken for sequencing was PBMCs or T cells enriched from blood (not recorded which). The sequence was obtained from a woman between 45 and 65 years old who had recovered from COVID-19. The DNA of the CDR3 is TGTGCCAGCAGCCCAGGGGGCTACTATGGCTACACCTTC. It is translated as CASSPGGYYGYTF.